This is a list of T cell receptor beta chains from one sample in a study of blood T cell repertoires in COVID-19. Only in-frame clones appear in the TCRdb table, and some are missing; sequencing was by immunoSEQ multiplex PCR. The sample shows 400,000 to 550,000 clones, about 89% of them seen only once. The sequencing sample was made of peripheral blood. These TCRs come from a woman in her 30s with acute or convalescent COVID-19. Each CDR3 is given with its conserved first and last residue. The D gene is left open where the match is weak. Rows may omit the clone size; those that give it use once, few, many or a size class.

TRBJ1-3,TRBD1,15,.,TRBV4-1,CASSRTTGAGNTIYF,TGCGCCAGCAGCCGAACGACAGGGGCTGGAAACACCATATATTTT
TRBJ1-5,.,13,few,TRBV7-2,CASSQVSRGPQHF,TGTGCCAGCAGCCAGGTGTCTAGGGGGCCCCAGCATTTT
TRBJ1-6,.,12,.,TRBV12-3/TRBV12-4,CASSRHQSPLHF,TGTGCCAGCAGCAGACACCAATCACCCCTCCACTTT
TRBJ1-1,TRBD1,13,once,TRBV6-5,CASGGQANTEAFF,TGTGCCAGTGGGGGACAGGCGAACACTGAAGCTTTCTTT
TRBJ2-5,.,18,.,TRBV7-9,CASSRVTPSTGEGETQYF,TGTGCCAGCAGCCGCGTTACCCCTTCGACAGGGGAGGGCGAGACCCAGTACTTC
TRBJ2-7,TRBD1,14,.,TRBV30,CAWSATGDRYEQYF,TGTGCCTGGAGTGCCACAGGGGACCGTTACGAGCAGTACTTC
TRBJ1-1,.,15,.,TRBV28,CASSKASWGGTEAFF,TGTGCCAGCAGTAAGGCGAGTTGGGGAGGGACTGAAGCTTTCTTT
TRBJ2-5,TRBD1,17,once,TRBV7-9,CASSLPSTGGWQETQYF,TGTGCCAGCAGCTTACCTTCGACAGGGGGTTGGCAGGAGACCCAGTACTTC
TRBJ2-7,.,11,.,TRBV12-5,CASGPIYEQYF,TGTGCTAGTGGTCCAATCTACGAGCAGTACTTC
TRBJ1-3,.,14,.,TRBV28,CASSQTGTRKTIYF,TGTGCCAGCAGCCAGACAGGCACTCGAAAGACCATATATTTT
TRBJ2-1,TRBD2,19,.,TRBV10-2,CASSDPTSGGVPPYNEQFF,TGCGCCAGCAGTGACCCGACTAGCGGGGGGGTACCTCCTTACAATGAGCAGTTCTTC
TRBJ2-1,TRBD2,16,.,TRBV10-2,CASRPPSSGGFNEQFF,TGCGCCAGCAGGCCTCCCTCTAGCGGGGGGTTCAATGAGCAGTTCTTC
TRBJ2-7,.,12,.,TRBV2,CASSLQGYEQYF,TGTGCCAGCAGTCTTCAGGGATACGAGCAGTACTTC
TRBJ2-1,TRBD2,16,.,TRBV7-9,CASSRGHSGGLNEQFF,TGTGCCAGCAGCCGAGGTCACAGCGGGGGTTTAAATGAGCAGTTCTTC
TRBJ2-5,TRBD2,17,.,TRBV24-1,CATSDRSGVASQETQYF,TGTGCCACCAGTGACCGCAGCGGGGTAGCGTCCCAGGAGACCCAGTACTTC
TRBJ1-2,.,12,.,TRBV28,CASQRGLSGYTF,TGTGCCAGCCAAAGGGGATTGTCGGGCTACACCTTC
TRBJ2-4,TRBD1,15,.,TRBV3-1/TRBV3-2,CASSPRGLSKNIQYF,TGTGCCAGCAGCCCCAGGGGGCTGAGCAAAAACATTCAGTACTTC
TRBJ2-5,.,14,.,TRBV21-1,CASGKTSGALPQYF,TGTGCCAGCGGGAAGACTAGCGGGGCTTTGCCCCAGTACTTC
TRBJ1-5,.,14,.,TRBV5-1,CASSLGSDNQPQHF,TGCGCCAGCAGCTTGGGAAGCGACAATCAGCCCCAGCATTTT
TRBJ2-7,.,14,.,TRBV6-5,CASSYSLPGSEQYF,TGTGCCAGCAGTTACTCGCTTCCGGGAAGCGAGCAGTACTTC
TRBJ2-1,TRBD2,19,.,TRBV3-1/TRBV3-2,CASSHGLAGGRFIYNEQFF,TGTGCCAGCAGCCACGGACTAGCGGGGGGGAGGTTTATTTACAATGAGCAGTTCTTC
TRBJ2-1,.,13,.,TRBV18,CASSPDRYNEQFF,TGTGCCAGCTCACCGGACAGATACAATGAGCAGTTCTTC
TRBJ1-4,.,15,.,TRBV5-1,CASSLGDRLPEKLFF,TGCGCCAGCAGCTTGGGTGACAGACTCCCCGAAAAACTGTTTTTT
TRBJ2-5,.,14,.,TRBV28,CASRGGGKGETQYF,TGTGCCAGTAGAGGGGGCGGGAAGGGAGAGACCCAGTACTTC
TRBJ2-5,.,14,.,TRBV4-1,CASSQVGASETQYF,TGCGCCAGCAGCCAAGTGGGGGCTAGCGAGACCCAGTACTTC
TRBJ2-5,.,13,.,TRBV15,CATSETGSETQYF,TGTGCCACCAGCGAGACAGGTTCAGAGACCCAGTACTTC
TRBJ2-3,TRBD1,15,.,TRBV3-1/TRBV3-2,CASSQSNPTGSTQYF,TGTGCCAGCAGCCAATCCAATCCGACAGGGTCTACGCAGTATTTT
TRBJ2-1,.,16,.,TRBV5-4,CASSLGWEGDDNEQFF,TGTGCCAGCAGCTTGGGGTGGGAGGGGGACGACAATGAGCAGTTCTTC
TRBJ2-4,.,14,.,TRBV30,CAWSWPPAENIQYF,TGTGCCTGGAGCTGGCCACCCGCGGAAAACATTCAGTACTTC
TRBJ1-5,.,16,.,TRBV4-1,CASSHYGHLSNQPQHF,TGCGCCAGCAGCCACTATGGACACCTTAGCAATCAGCCCCAGCATTTT
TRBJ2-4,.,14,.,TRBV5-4,CASRDRGGKNIQYF,TGTGCCAGCAGAGACCGGGGAGGTAAAAACATTCAGTACTTC
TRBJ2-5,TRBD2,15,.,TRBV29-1,CSVGSLAGGQETQYF,TGCAGCGTTGGCTCCCTAGCGGGGGGACAAGAGACCCAGTACTTC
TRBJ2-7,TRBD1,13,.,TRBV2,CASMGQGAYEQYF,TGTGCCAGCATGGGACAGGGGGCCTACGAGCAGTACTTC
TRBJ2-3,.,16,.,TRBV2,CASSEALLGVTDTQYF,TGTGCCAGCAGTGAAGCGCTCCTAGGGGTCACAGATACGCAGTATTTT
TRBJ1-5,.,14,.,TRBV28,CASTIEAYNQPQHF,TGTGCCAGCACCATTGAAGCCTACAATCAGCCCCAGCATTTT
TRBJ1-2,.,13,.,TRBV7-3,CASSSANKGGYTF,TGTGCCAGCAGCTCGGCTAACAAGGGGGGCTACACCTTC
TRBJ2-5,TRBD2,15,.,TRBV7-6,CASSDLAGGQETQYF,TGTGCCAGCAGTGATCTAGCGGGGGGACAAGAGACCCAGTACTTC
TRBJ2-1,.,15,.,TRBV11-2,CASSLILSSYNEQFF,TGTGCCAGCAGCTTGATTCTAAGCTCCTACAATGAGCAGTTCTTC
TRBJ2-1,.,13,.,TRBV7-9,CASSTEPGQEQFF,TGTGCCAGCAGCACCGAACCAGGACAAGAGCAGTTCTTC
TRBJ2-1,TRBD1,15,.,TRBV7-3,CASSLDRGPYNEQFF,TGTGCCAGCAGCTTGGACAGGGGGCCTTACAATGAGCAGTTCTTC
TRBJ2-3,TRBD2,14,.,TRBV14,CASSKTSGRDTQYF,TGTGCCAGCAGCAAAACTAGCGGGAGAGATACGCAGTATTTT
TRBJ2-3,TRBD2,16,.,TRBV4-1,CASSLRLAGLTDTQYF,TGCGCCAGCAGCCTTCGACTAGCGGGGCTCACAGATACGCAGTATTTT
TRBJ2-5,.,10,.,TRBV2,CASREETQYF,TGTGCCAGCCGGGAGGAGACCCAGTACTTC
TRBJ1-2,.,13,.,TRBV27,CASSITGSYGYTF,TGTGCCAGCAGTATAACAGGGAGCTATGGCTACACCTTC
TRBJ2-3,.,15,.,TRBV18,CASSPGGASTDTQYF,TGTGCCAGCTCACCAGGCGGGGCTAGCACAGATACGCAGTATTTT
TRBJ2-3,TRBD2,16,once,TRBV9,CASSVTSGGATDTQYF,TGTGCCAGCAGCGTCACTAGCGGGGGGGCTACAGATACGCAGTATTTT
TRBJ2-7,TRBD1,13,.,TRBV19,CASQSRGSYEQYF,TGTGCCAGTCAAAGCAGGGGGTCTTACGAGCAGTACTTC